Below are 17 T cell receptor beta chains sequenced from a single sample in a study of T cell changes during pregnancy in multiple sclerosis. The data were produced by immunoSEQ multiplex PCR, yet TCRdb's version contains in-frame clones alone and is incomplete. The sample records around 50,000 clones, 92% being singletons. Specimen: CD4+ T cells from peripheral blood mononuclear cells, collected in the third trimester of pregnancy. These receptors came from a female donor with multiple sclerosis, enrolled in a pregnancy study.

This chain links TRBV5-1 with TRBJ2-5; 12 nucleotides align to TRBD2. The V gene's germline CDR1 is SGHRS and CDR2 YFSETQ. Unmatched junction bases numbered 9, after V lost 5 bases and J lost 4 bases. The CDR3 length is 16 residues. CDR3 coding DNA: TGCGCCAGCAGTGCTAGCGGGGGGGCGGTGCGAGAGACCCAGTACTTC. Protein product: CASSASGGAVRETQYF.

This chain uses TRBV9 with TRBJ1-6; 7 nucleotides line up with TRBD1. Germline assignment: CDR1 SGDLS and CDR2 YYNGEE. The length of the CDR3 is 14 residues. The J segment lost 7 bases and the V segment lost 3 bases, leaving 4 bases of the junction unmatched. CDR3 residues: CASSETGWNSPLHF. The CDR3 DNA is TGTGCCAGCAGCGAGACAGGGTGGAATTCACCCCTCCACTTT.

V usage is TRBV5-6 and J usage is TRBJ2-7; TRBD2 might be the D (5 bases). V was cut by 2 bases and J by 0 bases, with 9 bases left in between. The V gene's germline CDR1 is SGHDT and CDR2 YYEEEE. The CDR3 is 14 residues long. The CDR3 is CASSFLDSSYEQYF. For the CDR3, the DNA is TGTGCCAGCAGCTTTTTGGACTCCTCCTACGAGCAGTACTTC.

This chain connects TRBV11-2 to TRBJ2-5, with a weak D call TRBD2 (6 bases). In germline, CDR1 is SGHAT, CDR2 FQNNGV. The V end was cut by 4 bases, the J end by 13 bases, with 13 bases between. This CDR3 spans 11 amino acids. The CDR3 nucleotides are TGTGCCAGCAGCTCTTCGGGACTCCCGTACTTC. It specifies CASSSSGLPYF.

The V gene is TRBV27, the J gene TRBJ1-2; D gene uncertain. The V and J ends lost 3 bases and 1 base respectively, with 12 bases between them. This CDR3 has 15 residues. The germline V gene has CDR1 MNHEY and CDR2 SMNVEV (reference sequence). The CDR3 nucleotides are TGTGCCAGCAGTTTTTCGCCGGGAGGTAACTATGGCTACACCTTC. Its protein is CASSFSPGGNYGYTF.

The V and J genes are TRBV5-5 and TRBJ1-3; weak D call: TRBD1 (5 bases). The germline V and J ends were trimmed by 1 base and 0 bases, with 17 bases remaining between them. The germline gives CDR1 SGHKS, CDR2 YYEKEE (reference sequence). The CDR3 is made up of 18 amino acids. The CDR3 protein is CASSLFLTNRGSGNTIYF. CDR3 sequence (DNA): TGTGCCAGCAGCTTGTTCTTAACCAATAGGGGCTCTGGAAACACCATATATTTT.

The chain is built from TRBV7-9 and TRBJ1-5; TRBD1 aligns across 8 bases. The CDR3 loop spans 15 amino acids. J lost 3 bases, V lost 1 base, and 2 bases had no gene match. From germline, CDR1 is SEHNR and CDR2 FQNEAQ (reference sequence). The CDR3 DNA is TGTGCCAGCAGCTTAGGGGACAGGAACAATCAGCCCCAGCATTTT. Translated: CASSLGDRNNQPQHF.

Worth noting for this clone: Germline is not matched at one junction end, which may reflect a read error. CDR3 in DNA: TGTGCTAGCAGCCCCGGGGGGACCTACGAGCAGTACTTC. Residues: CASSPGGTYEQYF. The chain combines TRBV7-7 with TRBJ2-7; TRBD2 matches at 7 bases. This CDR3 has 13 amino acids. CDR1 SSHAT and CDR2 FNYEAQ come from the germline V gene (reference sequence). Using reference TRBV7-7 and TRBJ2-7 for the parts outside the CDR3, the full variable domain is GAGVSQSPRYKVTKRGQDVTLRCDPISSHATLYWYQQALGQGPEFLTYFNYEAQPDKSGLPSDRFSAERPEGSISTLTIQRTEQRDSAMYRCASSPGGTYEQYFGPGTRLTVT.

This chain links TRBV5-6 with TRBJ1-4; TRBD1 agrees at 8 bases. The V and J ends lost 5 bases and 0 bases, in that order; junction bases with no gene match: 12. CDR1 SGHDT and CDR2 YYEEEE come from the germline V gene. The CDR3 sequence is 18 residues long. CDR3: CASSQGQGRKATNEKLFF. Written as DNA, the CDR3 is TGTGCCAGCAGTCAAGGACAGGGTAGAAAAGCAACTAATGAAAAACTGTTTTTT.

This sequence joins TRBV5-1 and TRBJ1-2; D is undetermined. The CDR3 is made up of 14 amino acids. V was shortened by 3 bases and J by 8 bases, with 17 bases between the two germline ends. Germline V gene lookup returns CDR1 SGHRS and CDR2 YFSETQ. CDR3 amino acids: CASSSGDPGGGYTF. CDR3 DNA sequence: TGCGCCAGCAGCTCGGGAGATCCCGGAGGGGGCTACACCTTC.

The chain is built from TRBV6-1 and TRBJ1-1; tentative D call: TRBD1 (6 bases). The germline V gene has CDR1 MNHNS and CDR2 SASEGT. V shed 3 bases and J shed 1 base, with 12 bases lying between them. The CDR3 sequence is 15 residues long. CDR3 protein: CASSEDSGGNTEAFF. CDR3 in DNA: TGTGCCAGCAGTGAGGACAGTGGGGGGAACACTGAAGCTTTCTTT.

The rearrangement joins TRBV29-1 to TRBJ2-2, with 7 nucleotides matching TRBD1. CDR1 is SQVTM and CDR2 is ANQGSEA in the germline V gene. The V gene end was trimmed by 6 bases and the J gene end by 0 bases; junction bases not matched to a gene: 4. The CDR3 runs to 14 residues. CDR3 DNA sequence: TGCAGCGTCCATGGACAGGCGAACACCGGGGAGCTGTTTTTT. Protein: CSVHGQANTGELFF.

This sequence joins TRBV5-4 and TRBJ2-3; no clear D gene. V lost 3 bases to trimming and J lost 0 bases, with 11 bases between them. This CDR3 has 15 residues. The germline V gene has CDR1 SGHNT and CDR2 YYREEE (reference sequence). CDR3: CASSSDSASTDTQYF. DNA of the CDR3: TGTGCCAGCAGCTCTGACTCGGCGAGCACAGATACGCAGTATTTT.

This chain joins TRBV7-9 and TRBJ1-6, with D possibly being TRBD1 (5 bases). Germline-derived CDR1 and CDR2 are SEHNR and FQNEAQ (reference sequence). V was pared by 0 bases and J by 5 bases, with 11 bases between. The CDR3 spans 16 residues. CDR3 sequence reads: CASSLASGENNSPLHF. CDR3 coding DNA: TGTGCCAGCAGCTTAGCGTCGGGGGAAAATAATTCACCCCTCCACTTT. The whole variable domain, remainder taken from reference TRBV7-9 and TRBJ1-6, is DTGVSQNPRHKITKRGQNVTFRCDPISEHNRLYWYRQTLGQGPEFLTYFQNEAQLEKSRLLSDRFSAERPKGSFSTLEIQRTEQGDSAMYLCASSLASGENNSPLHFGNGTRLTVT.

The chain is built from TRBV7-3 and TRBJ2-2; weak D call: TRBD2 (7 bases). The CDR3 loop spans 19 amino acids. The germline V gene encodes CDR1 SGHTA and CDR2 FQGTGA. V was cut by 1 base and J by 0 bases, with 18 bases left in between. The CDR3 protein is CASSLNHVRGGTNTGELFF. DNA for the CDR3: TGTGCCAGCAGCTTAAATCACGTGAGGGGGGGAACGAACACCGGGGAGCTGTTTTTT.

This chain uses TRBV9 with TRBJ1-1; the D gene is possibly TRBD1 (6 bases). Looked up from germline, CDR1 is SGDLS and CDR2 is YYNGEE. V lost 0 bases and J lost 6, with 15 bases in between. This CDR3 spans 15 amino acids. The CDR3 DNA reads as TGTGCCAGCAGCGTAGTTCAGGGGATTTTGGCTGAAGCTTTCTTT. This codes for CASSVVQGILAEAFF.

This chain links TRBV4-1 with TRBJ1-6; no firm D call. The CDR3 loop spans 16 amino acids. Germline values: CDR1 MGHRA, CDR2 YSYEKL. V dropped 3 bases and J dropped 5 bases, with 14 bases sitting between them. CDR3: CASSHSAWRDNSPLHF. The CDR3 DNA reads TGCGCCAGCAGCCATTCGGCTTGGAGAGATAATTCACCCCTCCACTTT.